Below, one TCR beta chain is given with its context. Its antigen is unidentified. This may stem from a read error, because a much larger clone lies one nucleotide away. It is likely a read error, because the conserved phenylalanine at the end of the CDR3 is missing. This entry comes from a study of T cell repertoires in cytomegalovirus infection. Points from the study as a whole: Ex vivo, HLA-C-restricted CMV-specific TCR beta clonotypes prevailed over the rest of the response.

Germline lookup yields CDR1 LNHDA and CDR2 SQIVND (reference sequence). V dropped 3 bases and J dropped 0 bases, with 13 bases sitting between them. CDR3 length equals 16 residues. TCRdb processed the reads anew with MiXCR; each CDR3 protein has one entry. This table holds around 900,000 distinct CDR3 sequences, around 32% found once. This TCR was sampled from a human donor in good health (CMV status not recorded). Some clones in this sample may be carry-over from other donors' samples. The chain uses TRBV19 and TRBJ2-3, with unresolved D. This specimen consisted of cultured CD8+ T cells from PBMCs, obtained from culture after CMV antigen stimulation. CDR3 nucleotide sequence: TGTGCCAGTAGTATTGGCAGCAGGATGAGCACAGATACGCAGTATTCT. Protein: CASSIGSRMSTDTQYS.